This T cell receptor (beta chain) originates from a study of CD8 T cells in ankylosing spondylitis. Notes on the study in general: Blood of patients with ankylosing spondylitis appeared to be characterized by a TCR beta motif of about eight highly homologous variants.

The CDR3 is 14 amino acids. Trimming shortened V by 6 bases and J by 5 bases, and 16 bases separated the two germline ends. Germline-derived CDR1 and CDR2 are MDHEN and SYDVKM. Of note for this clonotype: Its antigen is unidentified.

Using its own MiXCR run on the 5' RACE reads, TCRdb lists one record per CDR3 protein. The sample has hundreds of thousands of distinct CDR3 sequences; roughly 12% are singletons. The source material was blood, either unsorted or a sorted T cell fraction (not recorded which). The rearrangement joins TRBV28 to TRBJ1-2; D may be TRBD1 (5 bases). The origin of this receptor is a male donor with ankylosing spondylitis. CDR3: CASSAVGADYGYTF. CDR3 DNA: TGTGCCAGCAGCGCGGTAGGGGCAGATTATGGCTACACCTTC.